This entry lists 17 T cell receptor beta chains sequenced from one sample in a study of blood T cell repertoires in COVID-19. Measured with immunoSEQ multiplex PCR; TCRdb has only the in-frame clones, and not every one. The sample includes 70,000 to 90,000 clones, about 82% of them seen just once. Material: peripheral blood. These receptors came from a middle-aged man with active COVID-19.

The rearrangement uses TRBV27 and TRBJ1-1, with unresolved D. The ends were cut back, 4 bases at V and 3 bases at J, with 12 bases in the middle. The CDR3 sequence is 14 residues long. Germline V lookup: CDR1 MNHEY, CDR2 SMNVEV (reference sequence). This CDR3 is CASSSFRGYTEAFF. Here the CDR3 DNA reads TGTGCCAGCAGTTCGTTCCGGGGATACACTGAAGCTTTCTTT.

The chain recombines TRBV5-1 with TRBJ2-5; the match to TRBD2 covers 15 bases. Germline CDR1 is SGHRS and CDR2 is YFSETQ. The CDR3 loop spans 16 amino acids. V dropped 4 bases and J dropped 5; count of bases not matched to a gene: 6. In nucleotides, the CDR3 is TGCGCCAGCAGCCCCGGACTAGCGGGGGGGGCCGAGACCCAGTACTTC. The encoded protein is CASSPGLAGGAETQYF. Full variable domain (outside the CDR3, taken from reference TRBV5-1 and TRBJ2-5): KAGVTQTPRYLIKTRGQQVTLSCSPISGHRSVSWYQQTPGQGLQFLFEYFSETQRNKGNFPGRFSGRQFSNSRSEMNVSTLELGDSALYLCASSPGLAGGAETQYFGPGTRLLVL.

The genes are TRBV29-1 and TRBJ1-1, with 7 bases that match TRBD1. Germline trimming cut 7 bases from V and 3 bases from J; bases unmatched to any gene: 8. This CDR3 has 13 amino acids. Germline lookup yields CDR1 SQVTM and CDR2 ANQGSEA. In DNA, the CDR3 is TGCAGCGCTTCGGACAGGCAATACACTGAAGCTTTCTTT. Its protein product is CSASDRQYTEAFF. The entire variable domain, with the rest obtained from reference TRBV29-1 and TRBJ1-1, is as follows: SAVISQKPSRDICQRGTSLTIQCQVDSQVTMMFWYRQQPGQSLTLIATANQGSEATYESGFVIDKFPISRPNLTFSTLTVSNMSPEDSSIYLCSASDRQYTEAFFGQGTRLTVV.

The chain couples TRBV9 to TRBJ2-1; 8 bases are shared with TRBD2. J was trimmed by 5 bases and V by 7 bases; bases with no gene match: 8. This CDR3 spans 14 amino acids. Germline V CDR1 and CDR2: SGDLS, YYNGEE. CDR3 protein: CASGGAGGNNEQFF. The DNA for the CDR3 is TGTGCCAGCGGAGGGGCGGGAGGAAACAATGAGCAGTTCTTC.

This clone was observed once. This rearrangement joins TRBV6-5 to TRBJ1-1, with TRBD1 as a possible D gene (6 bases). Trimming took off 9 bases at V and 1 base at J, with 15 bases between the two ends. The germline V gene encodes CDR1 MNHEY and CDR2 SVGAGI. The CDR3 is 14 amino acids. CDR3 sequence: CASSSGGPNTEAFF. The CDR3, as DNA: TGTGCCAGTTCGTCTGGGGGCCCGAACACTGAAGCTTTCTTT.

V gene TRBV4-1 combines with J gene TRBJ2-3; 12 nucleotides align to TRBD1. Trimming cost V 0 bases and J 5 bases; bases outside gene matches: 3. The CDR3 has 16 amino acids. Germline CDR1 MGHRA, CDR2 YSYEKL. DNA for the CDR3: TGCGCCAGCAGCCAAGAGGGACAGGGGGCTTTAGATACGCAGTATTTT. This translates into CASSQEGQGALDTQYF.

The chain links TRBV5-1 to TRBJ2-2; tentatively, D is TRBD1 (5 bases). This CDR3 contains 15 residues. V was pared by 1 base and J by 0 bases, with 7 bases between. CDR1 and CDR2 from the germline V gene are SGHRS and YFSETQ. CDR3 DNA sequence: TGCGCCAGCAGCTTGCCCAGGGCGAACACCGGGGAGCTGTTTTTT. Its protein is CASSLPRANTGELFF.

In DNA, the CDR3 is TGTGCCAGAAGCCAGGTGGTTAGCAATCAGCCCCAGCATTTT. The encoded protein is CARSQVVSNQPQHF. The chain has TRBV5-3 and TRBJ1-5, with D hard to call. TRBV5-3 qualifies as an ORF whose function is uncertain. The ends were cut back, 4 bases at V and 0 bases at J, with 8 bases in the middle. The CDR3 spans 14 residues.

The CDR3: CASSVSVSTDTQYF. The CDR3 nucleotides read TGTGCCAGCAGCGTCTCGGTAAGCACAGATACGCAGTATTTT. The chain carries TRBV9 and TRBJ2-3; D unclear. This CDR3 contains 14 residues. V shed 2 bases and J shed 0 bases, with 7 bases lying between them. Germline CDR1 is SGDLS and CDR2 is YYNGEE. Filled out from reference TRBV9 and TRBJ2-3, the complete variable domain reads DSGVTQTPKHLITATGQRVTLRCSPRSGDLSVYWYQQSLDQGLQFLIQYYNGEERAKGNILERFSAQQFPDLHSELNLSSLELGDSALYFCASSVSVSTDTQYFGPGTRLTVL.

The J gene is TRBJ2-1, the V gene TRBV7-3; TRBD1 aligns across 9 bases. V lost 5 bases to trimming and J lost 9 bases; unmatched junction nucleotides: 14. CDR1 is SGHTA, CDR2 FQGTGA, per germline. The CDR3 is 16 residues long. CDR3 sequence: CASSHQGGQGVGEQFF. CDR3 nucleotides: TGTGCCAGCAGCCACCAGGGGGGACAGGGAGTCGGTGAGCAGTTCTTC.

The chain links TRBV7-2 to TRBJ2-7, with 11 bases fitting TRBD2. The CDR3 runs 14 residues. CDR1 SGHTA and CDR2 FQGNSA come from the germline V gene. V shed 3 bases, J shed 6 bases, and the junction held 4 bases outside the gene matches. CDR3 loop: CASSFSGGAVEQYF. The CDR3 DNA sequence: TGTGCCAGCAGCTTTAGCGGGGGGGCCGTCGAGCAGTACTTC. Full variable domain (missing parts from reference TRBV7-2 and TRBJ2-7): GAGVSQSPSNKVTEKGKDVELRCDPISGHTALYWYRQSLGQGLEFLIYFQGNSAPDKSGLPSDRFSAERTGGSVSTLTIQRTQQEDSAVYLCASSFSGGAVEQYFGPGTRLTVT.

The genes are TRBV12-3 or TRBV12-4 and TRBJ2-5, with 9 positions matching TRBD1. Unmatched junction bases numbered 5, after V lost 6 bases and J lost 6 bases. The CDR3 is made up of 13 amino acids. In nucleotides, the CDR3 is TGTGCCAGCAGCAGACAGGGGGGAAAGACCCAGTACTTC. It translates to CASSRQGGKTQYF.

This clone was seen only a few times. The CDR3 nucleotides are TGTGCCAGCAGCCCCCACTCCACAGCTAACTATGGCTACACCTTC. It encodes CASSPHSTANYGYTF. V usage is TRBV7-2 and J usage is TRBJ1-2; no clear D gene. The CDR3 is 15 amino acids. V gave up 5 bases and J gave up 0 bases, with 13 bases separating them. From germline, CDR1 is SGHTA and CDR2 FQGNSA.

This rearrangement joins TRBV19 to TRBJ2-4; 8 nucleotides match TRBD2. V lost 5 bases, J lost 3 bases, and 6 bases stayed unmatched. Germline CDR1 and CDR2: LNHDA and SQIVND (reference sequence). There are 15 residues in the CDR3. The CDR3 reads CASSYGLAGKNIQYF. The CDR3 region has the DNA TGTGCCAGTAGTTACGGACTAGCTGGCAAAAACATTCAGTACTTC. The full variable domain, with the rest looked up from reference TRBV19 and TRBJ2-4, is DGGITQSPKYLFRKEGQNVTLSCEQNLNHDAMYWYRQDPGQGLRLIYYSQIVNDFQKGDIAEGYSVSREKKESFPLTVTSAQKNPTAFYLCASSYGLAGKNIQYFGAGTRLSVL.

The chain has TRBV30 and TRBJ1-5, with D hard to call. Germline V gene sequence: CDR1 GTSNPN, CDR2 SVGIG (reference sequence). V lost 2 bases and J 4 bases, leaving 15 bases between the germline ends. This CDR3 comprises 15 residues. This CDR3 is CAWSTPSPPNQPQHF. CDR3 nucleotides: TGTGCCTGGAGTACTCCTTCTCCCCCAAATCAGCCCCAGCATTTT.

The chain employs TRBV5-5 and TRBJ2-5; 8 bases line up with TRBD2. V lost 1 base, J lost 1 base, and 3 bases stayed unmatched. This CDR3 contains 15 residues. Germline V gives CDR1 SGHKS, CDR2 YYEKEE (reference sequence). CDR3 coding DNA: TGTGCCAGCAGCTTGATTCGGGGGGGCCAAGAGACCCAGTACTTC. Amino acid sequence: CASSLIRGGQETQYF. Full variable domain (remainder filled in from reference TRBV5-5 and TRBJ2-5): DAGVTQSPTHLIKTRGQQVTLRCSPISGHKSVSWYQQVLGQGPQFIFQYYEKEERGRGNFPDRFSARQFPNYSSELNVNALLLGDSALYLCASSLIRGGQETQYFGPGTRLLVL.

V and J are TRBV5-1 and TRBJ1-2; TRBD1 might be the D (5 bases). Germline CDR1 is SGHRS and CDR2 is YFSETQ. The CDR3 is 16 amino acids. V lost 0 bases and J 4 bases, leaving 16 bases between the germline ends. In DNA form, the CDR3 reads TGCGCCAGCAGCTTGGTCGCGGGACCCTCCCTCTATGGCTACACCTTC. Protein product: CASSLVAGPSLYGYTF.